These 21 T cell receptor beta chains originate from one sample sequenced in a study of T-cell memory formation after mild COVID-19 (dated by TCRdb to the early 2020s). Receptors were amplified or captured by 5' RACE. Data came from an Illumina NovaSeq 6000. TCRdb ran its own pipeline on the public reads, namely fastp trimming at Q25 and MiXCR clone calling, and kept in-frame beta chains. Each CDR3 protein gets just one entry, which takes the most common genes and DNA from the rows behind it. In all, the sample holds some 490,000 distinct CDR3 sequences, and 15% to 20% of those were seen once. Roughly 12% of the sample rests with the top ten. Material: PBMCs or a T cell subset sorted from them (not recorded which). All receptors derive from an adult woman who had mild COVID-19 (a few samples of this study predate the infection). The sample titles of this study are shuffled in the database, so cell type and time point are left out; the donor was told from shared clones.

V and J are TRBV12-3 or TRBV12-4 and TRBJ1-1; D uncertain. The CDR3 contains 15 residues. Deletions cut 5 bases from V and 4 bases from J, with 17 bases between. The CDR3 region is CASSPPFPPSTEAFF. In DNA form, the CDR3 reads TGTGCCAGCAGTCCGCCATTCCCCCCAAGCACTGAAGCTTTCTTT.

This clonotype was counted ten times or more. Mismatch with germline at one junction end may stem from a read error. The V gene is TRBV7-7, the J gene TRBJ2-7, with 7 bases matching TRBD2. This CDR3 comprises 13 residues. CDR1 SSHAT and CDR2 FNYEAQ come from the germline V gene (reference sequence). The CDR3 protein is CASSFGLEDEQYF. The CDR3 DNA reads TGTGCTAGCAGCTTCGGACTAGAGGACGAGCAGTACTTC.

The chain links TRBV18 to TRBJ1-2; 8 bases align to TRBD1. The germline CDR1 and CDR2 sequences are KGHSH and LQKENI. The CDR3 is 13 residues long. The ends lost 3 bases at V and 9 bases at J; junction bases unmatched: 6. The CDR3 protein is CASSPGQESRYTF. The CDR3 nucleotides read TGTGCCAGCTCACCGGGACAGGAGTCCCGCTACACCTTC.

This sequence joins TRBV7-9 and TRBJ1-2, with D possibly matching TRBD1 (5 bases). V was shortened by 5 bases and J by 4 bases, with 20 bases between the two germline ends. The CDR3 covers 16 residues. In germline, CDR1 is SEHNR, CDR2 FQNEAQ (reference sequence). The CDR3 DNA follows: TGTGCCAGCAGCCTCGGGAAGCAGGGAAGAGGCTATGGCTACACCTTC. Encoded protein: CASSLGKQGRGYGYTF.

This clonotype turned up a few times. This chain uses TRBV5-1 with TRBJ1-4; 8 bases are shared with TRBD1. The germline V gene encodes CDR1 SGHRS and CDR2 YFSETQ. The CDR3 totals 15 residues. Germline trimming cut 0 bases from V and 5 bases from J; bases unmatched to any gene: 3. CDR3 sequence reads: CASSLGTGRNEKLFF. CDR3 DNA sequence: TGCGCCAGCAGCTTGGGGACAGGGCGGAATGAAAAACTGTTTTTT. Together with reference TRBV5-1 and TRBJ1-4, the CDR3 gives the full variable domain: KAGVTQTPRYLIKTRGQQVTLSCSPISGHRSVSWYQQTPGQGLQFLFEYFSETQRNKGNFPGRFSGRQFSNSRSEMNVSTLELGDSALYLCASSLGTGRNEKLFFGSGTQLSVL.

CDR3 amino acids: CASSHSGGSYEQYF. The CDR3 DNA reads TGTGCCAGCAGTCATAGCGGGGGCTCCTACGAGCAGTACTTC. The J gene is TRBJ2-7, the V gene TRBV6-2 or TRBV6-3, with TRBD2 matching over 9 bases. Germline V lookup: CDR1 MNHEY, CDR2 SVGEGT. Unmatched junction bases numbered 2, after V lost 5 bases and J lost 0 bases. The CDR3 runs 14 residues.

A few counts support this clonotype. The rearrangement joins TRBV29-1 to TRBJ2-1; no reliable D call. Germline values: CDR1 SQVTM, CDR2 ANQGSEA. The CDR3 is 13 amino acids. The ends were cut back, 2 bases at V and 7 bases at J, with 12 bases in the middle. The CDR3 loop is CSVEKANVNEQFF. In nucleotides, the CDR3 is TGCAGCGTTGAAAAGGCTAATGTAAATGAGCAGTTCTTC.

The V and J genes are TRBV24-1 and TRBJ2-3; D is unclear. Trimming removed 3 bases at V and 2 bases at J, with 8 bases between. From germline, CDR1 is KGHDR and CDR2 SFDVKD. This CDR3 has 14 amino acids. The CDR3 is CATSDRQITDTQYF. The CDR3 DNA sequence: TGTGCCACCAGTGATCGGCAGATCACAGATACGCAGTATTTT.

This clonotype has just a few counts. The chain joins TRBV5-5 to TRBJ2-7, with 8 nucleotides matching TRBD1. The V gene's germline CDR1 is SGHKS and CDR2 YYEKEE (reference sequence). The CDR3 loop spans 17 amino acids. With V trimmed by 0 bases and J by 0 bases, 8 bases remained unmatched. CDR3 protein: CASSLGLGQVSSYEQYF. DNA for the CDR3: TGTGCCAGCAGCTTGGGCCTGGGACAGGTAAGCTCCTACGAGCAGTACTTC.

CDR3 residues: CASRSVDVTHNEQFF. The CDR3 coding sequence is TGTGCCAGCAGGTCGGTGGATGTAACCCACAATGAGCAGTTCTTC. The chain has TRBV6-2 or TRBV6-3 and TRBJ2-1, with no clear D. Trimming removed 6 bases from V and 5 bases from J, with 17 bases in between. The CDR3 spans 15 residues. Germline V CDR1 and CDR2: MNHEY, SVGEGT.

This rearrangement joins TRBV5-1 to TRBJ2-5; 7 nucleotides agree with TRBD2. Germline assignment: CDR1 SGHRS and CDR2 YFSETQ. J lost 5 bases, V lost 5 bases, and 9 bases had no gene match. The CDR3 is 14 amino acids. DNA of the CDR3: TGCGCCAGCAGTTGGGGGGGTCTCGTGGAGACCCAGTACTTC. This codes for CASSWGGLVETQYF.

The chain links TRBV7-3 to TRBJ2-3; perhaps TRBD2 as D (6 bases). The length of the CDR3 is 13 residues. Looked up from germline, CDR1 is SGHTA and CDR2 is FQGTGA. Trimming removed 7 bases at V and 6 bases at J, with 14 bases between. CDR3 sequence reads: CASNNGGADTQYF. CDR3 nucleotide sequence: TGTGCCAGCAACAATGGAGGGGCGGATACGCAGTATTTT.

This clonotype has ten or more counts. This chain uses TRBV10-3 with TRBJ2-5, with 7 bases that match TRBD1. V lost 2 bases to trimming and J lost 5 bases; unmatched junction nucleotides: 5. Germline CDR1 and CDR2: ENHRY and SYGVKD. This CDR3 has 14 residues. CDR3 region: CAISEPTGSETQYF. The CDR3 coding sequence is TGTGCCATCAGTGAGCCGACAGGGTCGGAGACCCAGTACTTC.

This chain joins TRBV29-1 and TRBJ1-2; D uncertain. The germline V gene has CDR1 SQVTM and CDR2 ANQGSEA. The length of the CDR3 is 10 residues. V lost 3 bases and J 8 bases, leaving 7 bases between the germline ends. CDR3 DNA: TGCAGCGTTGATGATGGCGGCTACACCTTC. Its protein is CSVDDGGYTF.

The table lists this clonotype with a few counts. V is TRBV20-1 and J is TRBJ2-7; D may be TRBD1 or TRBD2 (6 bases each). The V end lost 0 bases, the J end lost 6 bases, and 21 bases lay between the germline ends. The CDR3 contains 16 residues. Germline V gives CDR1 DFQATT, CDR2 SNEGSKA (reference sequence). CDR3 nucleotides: TGCAGTGCTAGAGATGGGGGCGGGGTTAAACAGGCCGAGCAGTACTTC. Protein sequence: CSARDGGGVKQAEQYF.

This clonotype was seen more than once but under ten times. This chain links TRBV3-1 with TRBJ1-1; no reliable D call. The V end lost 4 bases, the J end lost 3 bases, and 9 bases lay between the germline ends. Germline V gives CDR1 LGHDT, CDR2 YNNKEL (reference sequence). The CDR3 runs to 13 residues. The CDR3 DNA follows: TGTGCCAGCAGCCTGTACGGGTACACTGAAGCTTTCTTT. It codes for CASSLYGYTEAFF.

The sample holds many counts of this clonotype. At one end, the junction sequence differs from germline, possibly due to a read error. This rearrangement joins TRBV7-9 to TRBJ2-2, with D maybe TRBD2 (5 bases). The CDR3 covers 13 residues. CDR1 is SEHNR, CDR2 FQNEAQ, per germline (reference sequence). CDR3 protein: CASSSGNTGELFF. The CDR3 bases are TGCGCCAGCAGCTCGGGAAACACCGGGGAGCTGTTTTTT.

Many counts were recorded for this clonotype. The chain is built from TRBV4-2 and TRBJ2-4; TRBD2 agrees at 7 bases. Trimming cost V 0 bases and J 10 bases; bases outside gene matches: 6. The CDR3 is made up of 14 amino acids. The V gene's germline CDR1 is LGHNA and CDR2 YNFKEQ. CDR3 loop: CASSQETGGKIQYF. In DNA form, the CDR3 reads TGTGCCAGCAGCCAAGAGACCGGGGGGAAGATTCAGTACTTC.

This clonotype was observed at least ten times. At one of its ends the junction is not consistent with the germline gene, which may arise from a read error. CDR3 loop: CASSPGTGGTEAFF. CDR3 nucleotides: TGTGCCAGCAGCCCCGGGACAGGGGGCACTGAAGCTTTCTTT. The V call is TRBV5-1, the J call TRBJ1-1; 11 bases map to TRBD1. In germline, CDR1 is SGHRS, CDR2 YFSETQ. CDR3 length equals 14 residues.

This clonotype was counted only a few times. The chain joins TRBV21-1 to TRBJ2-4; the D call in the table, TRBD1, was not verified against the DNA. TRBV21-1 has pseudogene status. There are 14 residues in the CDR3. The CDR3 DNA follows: TGTGCCAGCAGCTTAGGGGTTCGCAAAAACATTCAGTACTTC. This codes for CASSLGVRKNIQYF.

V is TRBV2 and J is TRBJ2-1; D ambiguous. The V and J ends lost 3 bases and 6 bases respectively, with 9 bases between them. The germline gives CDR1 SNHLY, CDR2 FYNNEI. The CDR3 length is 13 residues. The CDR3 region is CASSEEQFNEQFF. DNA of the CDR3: TGTGCCAGCAGTGAGGAACAGTTCAATGAGCAGTTCTTC.